Described below is a single T cell receptor (beta chain) sequence and its context. What it binds is not known. TCRdb's copy holds only in-frame clones and misses some; the assay was immunoSEQ multiplex PCR. The sample has around 100,000 clones, 87% seen once; the top ten hold 15%. After removal of 0 bases from V and 8 bases from J, the junction contained 8 bases not matched to a gene. This CDR3 comprises 16 residues. CDR1 and CDR2 (germline): SGHNT, YYREEE (reference sequence). This specimen comes from a study of T cells in localized non-small cell lung cancer. Overall study findings and caveats: Uninvolved adjacent lung showed peak T cell clonality, exceeding tumor. The study detected a median around 50 of the top 100 tumor clones in adjacent lung.

The chain couples TRBV5-4 to TRBJ1-6; 7 nucleotides align to TRBD1. The starting material was peripheral blood, obtained before any cancer treatment. The TCR originated in a man aged 40 to 70 with stage I squamous cell lung carcinoma. The CDR3 DNA reads as TGTGCCAGCAGCTTGGGGACAGGTGGGGGGTATTCACCCCTCCACTTT. Amino acid sequence: CASSLGTGGGYSPLHF.